This is a list of T cell receptor beta chains from one sample in a study of blood T cell repertoires in COVID-19. Libraries were prepared by immunoSEQ multiplex PCR; TCRdb keeps only in-frame clonotypes and omits some of them. The sample yields about 81,000 clones, about 95% seen once. The sample was peripheral blood. The origin of the receptors is a human donor with active COVID-19. The donor label of this sample is uncertain. Both conserved end residues are part of each CDR3.

cdr3_aa j_call v_call
CASSLGGHRSSYEQYF TRBJ2-7 TRBV5-6
CASSYGTLHNEQFF TRBJ2-1 TRBV6-6
CASSPRPGTQYF TRBJ2-5 TRBV28
CATSRGRGNTEAFF TRBJ1-1 TRBV15
CASSSSTSSYEQYF TRBJ2-7 TRBV7-9
CASSASGGINSPLHF TRBJ1-6 TRBV5-1
CASSTGTGGNQPQHF TRBJ1-5 TRBV7-8
CASRPTGENGYTF TRBJ1-2 TRBV12-3/TRBV12-4
CASSPNYGRGQNIQYF TRBJ2-4 TRBV18
CSAPGYNEQFF TRBJ2-1 TRBV29-1
CASSMTGVNQPQHF TRBJ1-5 TRBV18
CASSLPGGNSPLHF TRBJ1-6 TRBV7-2
CASSQNSNQPQHF TRBJ1-5 TRBV2
CASSPRSQGMNTEAFF TRBJ1-1 TRBV7-9
CASSQDPGGGTNEKLFF TRBJ1-4 TRBV4-1
CATSYPGGESNEQFF TRBJ2-1 TRBV6-6
CASSLKAVSYNEQFF TRBJ2-1 TRBV6-5
CASSEGQGVRGEKLFF TRBJ1-4 TRBV6-1
CASSYERGGNYGYTF TRBJ1-2 TRBV6-6
CASSILAGSSYNEQFF TRBJ2-1 TRBV9
CASSATGGTEAFF TRBJ1-1 TRBV12-3/TRBV12-4
CSAYGGGEQYF TRBJ2-7 TRBV20-1
CASSQDFTSGANVLTF TRBJ2-6 TRBV4-1
CASSPYGTREAFF TRBJ1-1 TRBV19
CASSQVSREDTQYF TRBJ2-3 TRBV4-3
CASSKVLCKQNYGYTF TRBJ1-2 TRBV21-1
CASSLQATSTDTQYF TRBJ2-3 TRBV7-2
CASSPILTKKAFF TRBJ1-1 TRBV3-1/TRBV3-2
CASSTQGYNQPQHF TRBJ1-5 TRBV18
CATRGQGADNYGYTF TRBJ1-2 TRBV24-1
CASSSRDRGSPYEQYF TRBJ2-7 TRBV19
CASSHATGGYKDEQYF TRBJ2-7 TRBV14
CASSSSSPLVRGETQYF TRBJ2-5 TRBV6-2/TRBV6-3
CASSNGLSYNSPLHF TRBJ1-6 TRBV6-2/TRBV6-3
CASTQGAYSPLHF TRBJ1-6 TRBV3-1/TRBV3-2
CASSLRLAGDYEQYF TRBJ2-7 TRBV27
CSASSAGGISDTQYF TRBJ2-3 TRBV20-1
CSASRGSNGELFF TRBJ2-2 TRBV20-1
CASSSTGNDQPQHF TRBJ1-5 TRBV18
CASSGGGGGETQYF TRBJ2-5 TRBV9
CASSTGWVRETQYF TRBJ2-5 TRBV5-1
CASSFGTGQYEQYF TRBJ2-7 TRBV5-1
CASSQSMDTQYF TRBJ2-3 TRBV3-1/TRBV3-2
CASSLGREVPGEYF TRBJ2-4 TRBV7-2